These 26 T cell receptor beta chains share one sample of origin, sequenced in a study of siplizumab effects on memory and regulatory T cells. Libraries were prepared by immunoSEQ multiplex PCR; TCRdb keeps only in-frame clonotypes and omits some of them. The data contain approximately 100,000 clones, 80% to 95% of them singletons. Material for sequencing was CD4+ T cells sorted from blood. These receptors all stem from a human donor in good health. Some clones in this sample may be carry-over from other donors' samples.

This rearrangement joins TRBV2 to TRBJ2-7; tentatively, D is TRBD1 or TRBD2 (5 bases each). This CDR3 is 14 amino acids long. Trimming took off 6 bases at V and 7 bases at J, with 19 bases between the two ends. The germline gives CDR1 SNHLY, CDR2 FYNNEI. The CDR3 DNA follows: TGTGCCAGCAGGTCCGGGACGACGACCCGGGAGCAGTACTTC. Encoded protein: CASRSGTTTREQYF.

The chain recombines TRBV19 with TRBJ1-4; 11 nucleotides align to TRBD1. Germline CDR1 is LNHDA and CDR2 is SQIVND (reference sequence). V gave up 4 bases and J gave up 10 bases; unmatched junction bases: 8. The CDR3 sequence is 15 residues long. This CDR3 reads CASSTIPGTGGKLFF. CDR3 in DNA: TGTGCCAGTAGTACAATCCCCGGGACAGGGGGAAAACTGTTTTTT.

This chain links TRBV5-1 with TRBJ1-2; D is ambiguous. Between the trimmed V and J ends, which lost 0 bases and 3 bases, there was a span of 12 bases. The length of the CDR3 is 15 residues. Germline-derived CDR1 and CDR2 are SGHRS and YFSETQ. The chain's CDR3 is CASSLDGRRDYGYTF. The CDR3 region has the DNA TGCGCCAGCAGCTTGGATGGTCGGAGGGACTATGGCTACACCTTC. The full variable domain, its missing parts supplied by reference TRBV5-1 and TRBJ1-2, is KAGVTQTPRYLIKTRGQQVTLSCSPISGHRSVSWYQQTPGQGLQFLFEYFSETQRNKGNFPGRFSGRQFSNSRSEMNVSTLELGDSALYLCASSLDGRRDYGYTFGSGTRLTVV.

The chain is built from TRBV6-6 and TRBJ2-5; either TRBD1 or TRBD2 may fit D (5 bases each). The CDR3 has 16 amino acids. Trimming removed 0 bases from V and 5 bases from J, with 16 bases in between. Germline assignment: CDR1 MNHNY and CDR2 SVGAGI (reference sequence). CDR3 in amino acids: CASSYSSSGASETQYF. The CDR3 region has the DNA TGTGCCAGCAGTTACTCGTCCTCCGGGGCGTCGGAGACCCAGTACTTC.

The V gene is TRBV23-1, the J gene TRBJ2-7; 10 nucleotides align to TRBD1. TRBV23-1 is classed as an ORF, of uncertain function. The CDR3 spans 20 residues. The ends lost 0 bases at V and 2 bases at J; junction bases unmatched: 16. The CDR3 loop is CASSQSYRDRGLIRTYEQYF. The CDR3 coding sequence is TGCGCCAGCAGTCAATCGTACCGTGACAGGGGGCTAATACGCACCTACGAGCAGTACTTC.

The rearrangement joins TRBV19 to TRBJ2-1; possible D gene TRBD2, 5 bases. CDR3 length equals 18 residues. The V gene lost 3 bases and the J gene lost 5 bases, with 23 bases spanning the gap. CDR1 is LNHDA and CDR2 is SQIVND in the germline V gene (reference sequence). The CDR3 sequence is CASSMDFQSFRLNNEQFF. For the CDR3, the DNA is TGTGCCAGTAGTATGGACTTCCAGAGTTTCCGCCTAAACAATGAGCAGTTCTTC.

DNA for the CDR3: TGCGCCAGCAGAGTGCAGGACACCGGGGAGCTGTTTTTT. Translation: CASRVQDTGELFF. J is TRBJ2-2 and V is TRBV5-1; the D is unclear. Trimming cost V 5 bases and J 3 bases, with 8 bases left between them. In germline, CDR1 is SGHRS, CDR2 YFSETQ. This CDR3 contains 13 residues.

This sequence joins TRBV2 and TRBJ2-3, with D unresolved. CDR1 and CDR2 from the germline V gene are SNHLY and FYNNEI. V lost 0 bases to trimming and J lost 0 bases, with 1 base between them. The CDR3 runs 13 residues. This chain's CDR3 is CASSEASTDTQYF. The CDR3 DNA is TGTGCCAGCAGTGAAGCGAGCACAGATACGCAGTATTTT.

The rearrangement joins TRBV10-2 to TRBJ2-2; D remains ambiguous. V lost 8 bases and J lost 9, with 10 bases in between. CDR1 is WSHSY, CDR2 SAAADI, per germline. There are 11 residues in the CDR3. CDR3 DNA: TGCGCCAGCGCCCTTGACAGGGAGCTGTTTTTT. This sequence encodes CASALDRELFF.

The J gene is TRBJ2-1, the V gene TRBV14; 10 bases match TRBD2. There are 14 residues in the CDR3. The germline CDR1 and CDR2 sequences are SGHDN and FVKESK. The J segment lost 8 bases and the V segment lost 1 base, leaving 2 bases of the junction unmatched. DNA for the CDR3: TGTGCCAGCAGCCAAGGGCTAGCGGGAGATGAGCAGTTCTTC. This sequence encodes CASSQGLAGDEQFF.

V usage is TRBV6-6 and J usage is TRBJ2-7; 14 nucleotides match TRBD2. CDR1 and CDR2 from the germline V gene are MNHNY and SVGAGI (reference sequence). The CDR3 spans 14 residues. V shed 6 bases and J 6 bases; nucleotides not matched to a gene: 4. In DNA form, the CDR3 reads TGTGCCAGCAGACACGGACTAGCGGGGGGCGAGCAGTACTTC. It encodes CASRHGLAGGEQYF.

The V call is TRBV5-5, the J call TRBJ2-7, with D maybe TRBD1 (8 bases). CDR3 length equals 18 residues. V was pared by 2 bases and J by 0 bases, with 21 bases between. Germline CDR1 and CDR2: SGHKS and YYEKEE (reference sequence). CDR3 amino acids: CASSFSDRAGVSSYEQYF. CDR3 DNA: TGTGCCAGCAGCTTTTCGGACAGGGCGGGGGTGAGCTCCTACGAGCAGTACTTC.

CDR3 region: CASRRDFSYNEQFF. The CDR3 coding sequence is TGTGCCAGCAGAAGGGACTTCTCCTACAATGAGCAGTTCTTC. The chain recombines TRBV2 with TRBJ2-1, with D possibly being TRBD2 (6 bases). The ends were cut back, 6 bases at V and 0 bases at J, with 9 bases in the middle. This CDR3 spans 14 amino acids. Germline V gene data show CDR1 as SNHLY and CDR2 as FYNNEI. The whole variable domain, filled in from reference TRBV2 and TRBJ2-1, reads EPEVTQTPSHQVTQMGQEVILRCVPISNHLYFYWYRQILGQKVEFLVSFYNNEISEKSEIFDDQFSVERPDGSNFTLKIRSTKLEDSAMYFCASRRDFSYNEQFFGPGTRLTVL.

In the case of this clone: Its ends do not fully match the called genes, so a read error is possible. The gene calls are TRBV28 and TRBJ2-7; TRBD1 aligns across 11 bases. In germline, CDR1 is MDHEN, CDR2 SYDVKM. CDR3 size: 12 residues. Written as DNA, the CDR3 is TGTGCCAGCGGAACCGGGACAGGGGGAGTGGACTTC. Encoded protein: CASGTGTGGVDF.

J is TRBJ2-7 and V is TRBV28; D remains ambiguous. V gave up 6 bases and J gave up 12 bases, with 24 bases separating them. Germline CDR1 MDHEN, CDR2 SYDVKM. The CDR3 covers 14 residues. The CDR3 region is CASSKGTDWSIRYF. In DNA form, the CDR3 reads TGTGCCAGCAGCAAAGGTACAGATTGGTCTATAAGGTACTTC.

The chain has TRBV6-6 and TRBJ1-4, with D uncertain. Germline V gene lookup returns CDR1 MNHNY and CDR2 SVGAGI (reference sequence). The CDR3 covers 14 residues. The V end was cut by 2 bases, the J end by 8 bases, with 12 bases between. The chain's CDR3 is CASSYGQSGEKLFF. CDR3 DNA: TGTGCCAGCAGTTACGGGCAATCAGGAGAAAAACTGTTTTTT.

The J gene is TRBJ2-5, the V gene TRBV5-4, with 10 bases fitting TRBD2. V gave up 6 bases and J gave up 2 bases; unmatched junction bases: 4. CDR1 SGHNT and CDR2 YYREEE come from the germline V gene (reference sequence). This CDR3 has 14 amino acids. The CDR3 bases are TGTGCCAGCACTAGCGGGGGTGATCAAGAGACCCAGTACTTC. It specifies CASTSGGDQETQYF. Full variable domain (remainder filled in from reference TRBV5-4 and TRBJ2-5): ETGVTQSPTHLIKTRGQQVTLRCSSQSGHNTVSWYQQALGQGPQFIFQYYREEENGRGNFPPRFSGLQFPNYSSELNVNALELDDSALYLCASTSGGDQETQYFGPGTRLLVL.

This chain joins TRBV27 and TRBJ2-6; D is perhaps TRBD1 or TRBD2 (5 bases each). Germline V gives CDR1 MNHEY, CDR2 SMNVEV (reference sequence). Trimming took 1 base from V and 4 from J, leaving 26 bases between them. This CDR3 has 21 amino acids. DNA for the CDR3: TGTGCCAGCAGTTTATTCTCCCCTGGTTGGCAGGCCGAGGGGGGGGCCAACGTCCTGACTTTC. Amino acid sequence: CASSLFSPGWQAEGGANVLTF. The full variable domain, rest sourced from reference TRBV27 and TRBJ2-6, is EAQVTQNPRYLITVTGKKLTVTCSQNMNHEYMSWYRQDPGLGLRQIYYSMNVEVTDKGDVPEGYKVSRKEKRNFPLILESPSPNQTSLYFCASSLFSPGWQAEGGANVLTFGAGSRLTVL.

V usage is TRBV18 and J usage is TRBJ2-7; D is ambiguous. This CDR3 is built from 12 residues. The V and J ends lost 8 bases and 7 bases respectively, with 15 bases between them. Per the germline V gene, CDR1 is KGHSH and CDR2 is LQKENI. The CDR3 coding sequence is TGTGCCAGCGGCTCCAGAATCGAGGAGCAGTACTTC. Residues: CASGSRIEEQYF.

The chain carries TRBV6-6 and TRBJ1-1, with no clear D. The CDR3 totals 14 residues. V lost 2 bases and J 0 bases, leaving 7 bases between the germline ends. The germline gives CDR1 MNHNY, CDR2 SVGAGI (reference sequence). CDR3 in DNA: TGTGCCAGCAGTTACCAACCGATGAACACTGAAGCTTTCTTT. Translating it yields CASSYQPMNTEAFF.

This chain's CDR3 is CSVGQSTNEKLFF. The CDR3 nucleotides read TGCAGCGTGGGACAGTCAACTAATGAAAAACTGTTTTTT. The chain recombines TRBV29-1 with TRBJ1-4; TRBD1 matches 7 bases. The ends lost 6 bases at V and 0 bases at J; junction bases unmatched: 1. The length of the CDR3 is 13 residues. Germline CDR1 and CDR2: SQVTM and ANQGSEA.

DNA of the CDR3: TGTGCCAGCAGCTTAGACGTTGTTGGCTACACCTTC. Its translation: CASSLDVVGYTF. The chain employs TRBV7-9 and TRBJ1-2; D ambiguous. V shed 1 base and J shed 7 bases, with 7 bases lying between them. This CDR3 has 12 amino acids. Per the germline V gene, CDR1 is SEHNR and CDR2 is FQNEAQ (reference sequence).

The rearrangement links TRBV19 to TRBJ2-3; unclear D gene. CDR3 size: 14 residues. Germline V gene sequence: CDR1 LNHDA, CDR2 SQIVND (reference sequence). Trimming took off 5 bases at V and 4 bases at J, with 13 bases between the two ends. The CDR3 spells CASSSRQTPDTQYF. The CDR3 region has the DNA TGTGCCAGTAGTTCGAGACAAACCCCAGATACGCAGTATTTT.

J is TRBJ1-5 and V is TRBV12-5, with 9 bases identical to TRBD1. The germline gives CDR1 LGHNT, CDR2 FRNRAP. J was trimmed by 2 bases and V by 6 bases; bases with no gene match: 5. CDR3 length: 15 residues. This chain's CDR3 is CASGPGTGRNQPQHF. CDR3 bases: TGTGCTAGTGGACCTGGGACAGGGCGCAATCAGCCCCAGCATTTT.

This clone has only one observation. The rearrangement uses TRBV10-1 and TRBJ2-3; no reliable D call. The CDR3 length is 14 residues. The germline gives CDR1 WNHNN, CDR2 SYGVQD (reference sequence). Trimming removed 0 bases at V and 4 bases at J, with 8 bases between. The CDR3 region has the DNA TGCGCCAGCAGTGAGTCGTCAAGGGCAGATACGCAGTATTTT. Protein: CASSESSRADTQYF.

The V call is TRBV7-9, the J call TRBJ2-2; D unclear. Trimming shortened V by 11 bases and J by 4 bases, and 17 bases separated the two germline ends. Germline CDR1 SEHNR, CDR2 FQNEAQ (reference sequence). The CDR3 covers 14 residues. CDR3 residues: CAPQAASATGELFF. The DNA for the CDR3 is TGTGCCCCGCAGGCAGCTTCTGCCACCGGGGAGCTGTTTTTT.